The entry below describes one TCR beta chain. One base separates it from a far larger clone, so it is likely a read error. The CDR3 extends over 15 amino acids. The germline CDR1 and CDR2 sequences are SGHTA and FQGNSA. The sample belongs to a study of regulatory T cells in long-lasting Graves disease. Time point in this sample: newly diagnosed GD, antithyroid drugs for less than 3 months. Isolated PBMC RNA provided the starting material for the TCR library. Both iRepertoire HTBI primers and Arm-PCR of CDR3 regions were used to build the TCR beta libraries. TCRdb reanalysed the multiplex PCR reads using MiXCR and keeps one entry per CDR3 protein. The table shows under 500,000 distinct CDR3 sequences, with approximately 16% occurring only once. These data are also associated with another study on T cells in Graves' hyperthyroidism and ophthalmopathy. That paper notes: Uncontrolled infection, other autoimmune disease, pregnancy or lactation led to exclusion. Ophthalmopathy was model-predicted a median roughly 6.3 months pre-onset.

The specimen comprised peripheral blood mononuclear cells (PBMCs), sampled at new diagnosis, from a patient treated with antithyroid drugs. The TCR comes from a woman in her thirties with Graves disease. This chain links TRBV7-2 with TRBJ2-7; 7 bases are shared with TRBD2. The CDR3 loop reads CASSSTGEGLHTLYF. The CDR3, as DNA: TGTGCCAGCAGCTCAACCGGGGAGGGCCTGCATACGCTGTATTTT.